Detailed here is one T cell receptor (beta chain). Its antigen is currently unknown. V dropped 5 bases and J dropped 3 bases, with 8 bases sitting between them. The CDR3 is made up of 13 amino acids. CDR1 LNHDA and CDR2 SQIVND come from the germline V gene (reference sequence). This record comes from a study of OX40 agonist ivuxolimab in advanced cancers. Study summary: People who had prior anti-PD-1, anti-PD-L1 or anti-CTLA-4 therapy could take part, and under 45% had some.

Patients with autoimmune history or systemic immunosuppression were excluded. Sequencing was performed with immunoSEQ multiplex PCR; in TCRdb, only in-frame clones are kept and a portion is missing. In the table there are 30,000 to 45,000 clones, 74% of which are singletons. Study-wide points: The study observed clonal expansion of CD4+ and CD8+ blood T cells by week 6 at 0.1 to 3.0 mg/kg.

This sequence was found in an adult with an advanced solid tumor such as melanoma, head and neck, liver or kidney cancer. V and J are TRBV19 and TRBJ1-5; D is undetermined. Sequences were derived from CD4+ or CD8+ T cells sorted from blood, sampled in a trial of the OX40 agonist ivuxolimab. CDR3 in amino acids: CASSFGFNQPQHF. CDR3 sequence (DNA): TGTGCCAGTAGTTTTGGGTTCAATCAGCCCCAGCATTTT.